Following are 14 T cell receptor beta chains from one sample sequenced in a study of T cell responses to AZD1222 COVID-19 vaccine. Libraries were prepared by immunoSEQ multiplex PCR; TCRdb keeps only in-frame clonotypes and omits some of them. The profile covers 95,000 to 130,000 clones, with about 90% appearing a single time and 1.6% taken by the ten largest. The sequenced sample was peripheral blood, obtained 28 days after the second AZD1222 dose. These receptor sequences come from an adult who received the AZD1222 COVID-19 vaccine.

The chain carries TRBV6-4 and TRBJ2-2; 7 positions match TRBD1. The J segment lost 6 bases and the V segment lost 6 bases, leaving 7 bases of the junction unmatched. This CDR3 is 14 amino acids long. CDR1 is MRHNA and CDR2 is SNTAGT in the germline V gene. The CDR3 DNA reads as TGTGCCAGCAGAGGGACAGCTGGGTCCGGGGAGCTGTTTTTT. Its translation: CASRGTAGSGELFF.

The chain carries TRBV28 and TRBJ2-3; possible D gene TRBD1, 6 bases. The CDR3 totals 13 residues. Germline CDR1 and CDR2: MDHEN and SYDVKM. V was pared by 5 bases and J by 12 bases, with 18 bases between. CDR3: CASSLRQALGQYF. In DNA, the CDR3 is TGTGCCAGCAGTCTCAGACAGGCCCTAGGACAGTATTTT.

This chain connects TRBV28 to TRBJ1-5; D is unclear. Germline assignment: CDR1 MDHEN and CDR2 SYDVKM. Trimming stripped 5 bases from V and 5 bases from J, with 7 bases between. The CDR3 loop spans 12 amino acids. DNA of the CDR3: TGTGCCAGCAGTCCCATTGATCAGCCCCAGCATTTT. This translates into CASSPIDQPQHF.

The chain combines TRBV3-1 (or the pseudogene TRBV3-2) with TRBJ2-2; 10 bases are a match to TRBD2. Germline V CDR1 and CDR2: LGHDT, YNNKEL (reference sequence). CDR3 length equals 16 residues. V shed 2 bases and J 5 bases; nucleotides not matched to a gene: 5. This chain's CDR3 is CASSQIAGGYTGELFF. CDR3 in DNA: TGTGCCAGCAGCCAAATAGCGGGAGGATATACCGGGGAGCTGTTTTTT.

The CDR3 nucleotides read TGTGCCAGCAGCGAAGGGTCCGCCATGAACACTGAAGCTTTCTTT. As protein: CASSEGSAMNTEAFF. The chain recombines TRBV27 with TRBJ1-1; D remains ambiguous. V was clipped by 6 bases and J by 0 bases, with 14 bases between them. Per germline, CDR1 MNHEY and CDR2 SMNVEV (reference sequence). This CDR3 region has 15 residues.

The rearrangement links TRBV11-2 to TRBJ1-3; D is unclear. V was trimmed by 5 bases and J by 6 bases, leaving 5 bases between them. The CDR3 is 11 amino acids. Germline lookup yields CDR1 SGHAT and CDR2 FQNNGV. The CDR3 here is CASSPQNTIYF. In DNA, the CDR3 is TGTGCCAGCAGCCCCCAAAACACCATATATTTT. Variable domain in full (rest from reference TRBV11-2 and TRBJ1-3): EAGVAQSPRYKIIEKRQSVAFWCNPISGHATLYWYQQILGQGPKLLIQFQNNGVVDDSQLPKDRFSAERLKGVDSTLKIQPAKLEDSAVYLCASSPQNTIYFGEGSWLTVV.

The rearrangement joins TRBV11-2 to TRBJ2-2; D is ambiguous. Trimming took 1 base from V and 3 from J, leaving 6 bases between them. CDR1 and CDR2 from the germline V gene are SGHAT and FQNNGV. The CDR3 sequence is 14 residues long. CDR3: CASSLGWDTGELFF. As DNA, the CDR3 is TGTGCCAGCAGCTTAGGGTGGGACACCGGGGAGCTGTTTTTT.

This clone showed up just once. The rearrangement uses TRBV3-1 (or the pseudogene TRBV3-2) and TRBJ2-5; 14 nucleotides match TRBD2. The CDR3 loop spans 17 amino acids. CDR1 is LGHDT, CDR2 YNNKEL, per germline (reference sequence). V dropped 7 bases and J dropped 4; count of bases not matched to a gene: 11. CDR3 sequence: CASTSGTSGSFAETQYF. The CDR3 nucleotides are TGTGCCAGCACCTCCGGGACTAGCGGGAGCTTCGCAGAGACCCAGTACTTC.

The chain has TRBV5-5 and TRBJ1-5; tentatively, D is TRBD1 (5 bases). V was cut by 1 base and J by 0 bases, with 5 bases left in between. The CDR3 is 14 residues long. In germline, CDR1 is SGHKS, CDR2 YYEKEE (reference sequence). The CDR3 DNA reads as TGTGCCAGCAGCTTGCAGGGTAGCAATCAGCCCCAGCATTTT. Its protein is CASSLQGSNQPQHF.

This clone has just one count. This chain joins TRBV28 and TRBJ2-7, with 7 bases that match TRBD2. The CDR3 runs to 14 residues. Germline CDR1 MDHEN, CDR2 SYDVKM. Trimming cost V 3 bases and J 2 bases; bases outside gene matches: 4. CDR3 bases: TGTGCCAGCAGTTTCACCGGGACTACCTACGAGCAGTACTTC. Protein: CASSFTGTTYEQYF.

The CDR3 bases are TGTGCCAGCAGTTTAGGGACAGGCTCCTACGAGCAGTACTTC. Residues: CASSLGTGSYEQYF. This rearrangement joins TRBV27 to TRBJ2-7, with 8 bases aligning to TRBD1. Germline V gene data show CDR1 as MNHEY and CDR2 as SMNVEV (reference sequence). CDR3 size: 14 residues. Losses at the gene ends were 2 bases for V and 0 bases for J; bases not matched to a gene: 0.

The genes are TRBV11-3 and TRBJ2-2; D remains unclear. The V and J ends lost 5 bases and 5 bases respectively, with 6 bases between them. Germline CDR1 reads SGHNT; CDR2 reads YENEEA. The CDR3 sequence is 12 residues long. The DNA of the CDR3 is TGTGCCAGCAGCCCGGTTACCGGGGAGCTGTTTTTT. This encodes CASSPVTGELFF.

The chain joins TRBV5-1 to TRBJ2-5; 7 nucleotides agree with TRBD2. CDR1 and CDR2 (germline): SGHRS, YFSETQ. The V and J ends lost 5 bases and 2 bases, in that order; junction bases with no gene match: 6. This CDR3 spans 14 amino acids. CDR3 sequence reads: CASRPLAVQETQYF. In DNA, the CDR3 is TGCGCCAGCAGACCTCTAGCGGTACAAGAGACCCAGTACTTC.

This chain connects TRBV6-5 to TRBJ1-2; TRBD1 aligns across 8 bases. The V gene's germline CDR1 is MNHEY and CDR2 SVGAGI. There are 14 residues in the CDR3. Germline trimming cut 5 bases from V and 3 bases from J; bases unmatched to any gene: 5. The CDR3 DNA sequence: TGTGCCAGCAGTCGAGACAGGGGATACTATGGCTACACCTTC. This sequence encodes CASSRDRGYYGYTF.